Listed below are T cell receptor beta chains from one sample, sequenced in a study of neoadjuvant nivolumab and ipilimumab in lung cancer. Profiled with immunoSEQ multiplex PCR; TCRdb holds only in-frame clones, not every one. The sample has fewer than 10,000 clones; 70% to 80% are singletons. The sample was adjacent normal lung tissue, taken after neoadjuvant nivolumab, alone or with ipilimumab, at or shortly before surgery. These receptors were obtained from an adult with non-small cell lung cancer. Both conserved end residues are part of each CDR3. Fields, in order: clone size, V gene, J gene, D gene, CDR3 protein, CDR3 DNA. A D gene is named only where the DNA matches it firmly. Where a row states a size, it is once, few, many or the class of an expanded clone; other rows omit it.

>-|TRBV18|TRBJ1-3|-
CASSPPNSGNTIYF
TGTGCCAGCTCACCACCCAACTCTGGAAACACCATATATTTT
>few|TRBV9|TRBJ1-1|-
CASSVGQANTEAFF
TGTGCCAGCAGCGTAGGACAGGCGAACACTGAAGCTTTCTTT
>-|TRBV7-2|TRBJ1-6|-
CATQRGYNSPLHF
TGTGCCACTCAAAGGGGCTATAATTCACCCCTCCACTTT
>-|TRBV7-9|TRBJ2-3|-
CASSYRVTDTQYF
TGTGCCAGCAGCTACAGGGTCACAGATACGCAGTATTTT
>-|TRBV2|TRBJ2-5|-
CASSAGLGGETQYF
TGTGCCAGCAGTGCAGGGCTAGGTGGGGAGACCCAGTACTTC
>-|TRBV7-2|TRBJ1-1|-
CASSLSIQDTEAFF
TGTGCCAGCAGCTTAAGCATCCAGGACACTGAAGCTTTCTTT
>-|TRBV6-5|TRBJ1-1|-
CASSYSLQLNTEAFF
TGTGCCAGCAGTTACTCCCTTCAACTAAACACTGAAGCTTTCTTT
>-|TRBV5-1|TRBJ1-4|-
CASSLARGAGEKLFF
TGCGCCAGCAGCTTGGCTCGGGGGGCTGGAGAAAAACTGTTTTTT
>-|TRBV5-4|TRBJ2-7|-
CASSLDHYEQYF
TGTGCCAGCAGCTTGGATCACTACGAGCAGTACTTC
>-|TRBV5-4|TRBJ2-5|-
CASSLGPRRETQYF
TGTGCCAGCAGCTTGGGGCCGAGGCGAGAGACCCAGTACTTC
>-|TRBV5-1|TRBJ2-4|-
CASSLVGGLWNIQYF
TGCGCCAGCAGCTTGGTAGGGGGTCTGTGGAACATTCAGTACTTC
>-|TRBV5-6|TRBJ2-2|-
CASSASWQVGTGELFF
TGTGCCAGCAGCGCCTCCTGGCAGGTGGGGACCGGGGAGCTGTTTTTT
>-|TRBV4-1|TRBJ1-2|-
CASSQDYGYTF
TGCGCCAGCAGCCAAGACTATGGCTACACCTTC
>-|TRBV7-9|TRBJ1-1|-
CASRVGWDTEAFF
TGTGCCAGCAGGGTGGGGTGGGACACTGAAGCTTTCTTT
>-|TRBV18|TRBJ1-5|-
CASSPDSYQPQHF
TGTGCCAGCTCACCCGACAGTTATCAGCCCCAGCATTTT
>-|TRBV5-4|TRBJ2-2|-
CASSPYTGRGTGELFF
TGTGCCAGCAGCCCTTACACAGGGCGTGGCACCGGGGAGCTGTTTTTT
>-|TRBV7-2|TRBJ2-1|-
CASSLGGASNEQFF
TGTGCCAGCAGCTTAGGGGGGGCCTCCAATGAGCAGTTCTTC
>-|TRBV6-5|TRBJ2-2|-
CASSYATGNTGELFF
TGTGCCAGCAGTTACGCGACAGGCAACACCGGGGAGCTGTTTTTT
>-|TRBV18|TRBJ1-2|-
CASARQGYGYTF
TGTGCCAGCGCCCGGCAGGGATATGGCTACACCTTC
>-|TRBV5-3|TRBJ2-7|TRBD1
CARSLRDRDIYEQYF
TGTGCCAGAAGCCTACGGGACAGGGATATTTACGAGCAGTACTTC
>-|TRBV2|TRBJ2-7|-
CASMSYEQYF
TGTGCCAGCATGAGCTACGAGCAGTACTTC
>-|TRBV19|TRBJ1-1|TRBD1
CASSIRAGGGTEAFF
TGTGCCAGTAGTATCAGGGCAGGGGGCGGCACTGAAGCTTTCTTT
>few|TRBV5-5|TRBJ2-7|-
CASSLGSADGLQYF
TGTGCCAGCAGCTTGGGGTCGGCGGACGGCTTACAGTACTTC
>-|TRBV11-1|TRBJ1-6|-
CASSLGAGNSPLHF
TGTGCCAGCAGCTTAGGAGCCGGGAATTCACCCCTCCACTTT